The count of the clone carrying this TCR beta chain is one. This entry comes from a study of chemoradiotherapy in HPV16-positive cancers. Repertoires were sampled repeatedly during chemoradiotherapy. Sequencing was performed with immunoSEQ multiplex PCR; in TCRdb, only in-frame clones are kept and a portion is missing. The table includes thousands of clones, around 77% detected once. The CDR3 consists of 15 residues. The V gene's germline CDR1 is SNHLY and CDR2 FYNNEI. V was trimmed by 6 bases and J by 0 bases, leaving 11 bases between them. J is TRBJ2-2 and V is TRBV2; a weak D match, TRBD1 (6 bases). The TCR sequence derives from a human donor with HPV-associated anogenital cancer. Here the sequenced sample was tumor tissue, taken from a patient who underwent chemoradiotherapy. The CDR3 bases are TGTGCCAGCAGGGGGACACCCACGAACACCGGGGAGCTGTTTTTT. This gives the protein CASRGTPTNTGELFF.